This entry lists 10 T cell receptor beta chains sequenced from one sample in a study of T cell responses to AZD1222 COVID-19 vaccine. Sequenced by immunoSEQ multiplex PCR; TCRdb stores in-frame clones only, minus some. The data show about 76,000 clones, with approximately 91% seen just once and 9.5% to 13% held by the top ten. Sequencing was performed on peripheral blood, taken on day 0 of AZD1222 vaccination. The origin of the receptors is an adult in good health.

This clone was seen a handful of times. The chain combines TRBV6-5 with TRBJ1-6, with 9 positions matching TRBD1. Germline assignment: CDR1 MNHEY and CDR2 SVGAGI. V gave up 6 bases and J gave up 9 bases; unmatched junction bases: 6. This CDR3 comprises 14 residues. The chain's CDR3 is CASRTGTGPSPLHF. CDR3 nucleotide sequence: TGTGCCAGCAGAACCGGGACAGGGCCTTCACCCCTCCACTTT.

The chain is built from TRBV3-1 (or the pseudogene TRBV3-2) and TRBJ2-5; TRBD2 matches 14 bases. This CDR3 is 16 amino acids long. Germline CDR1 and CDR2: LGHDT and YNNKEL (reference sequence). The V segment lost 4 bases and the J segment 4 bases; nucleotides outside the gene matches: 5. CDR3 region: CASSPWTSGRSETQYF. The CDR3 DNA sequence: TGTGCCAGCAGCCCATGGACTAGCGGGAGGTCAGAGACCCAGTACTTC.

CDR3 sequence: CASRAQGGDQPQHF. The CDR3 bases are TGTGCCAGCAGGGCACAGGGGGGGGATCAGCCCCAGCATTTT. This chain connects TRBV6-5 to TRBJ1-5; 8 bases map to TRBD1. CDR3 size: 14 residues. Germline V lookup: CDR1 MNHEY, CDR2 SVGAGI. The ends lost 6 bases at V and 5 bases at J; junction bases unmatched: 6.

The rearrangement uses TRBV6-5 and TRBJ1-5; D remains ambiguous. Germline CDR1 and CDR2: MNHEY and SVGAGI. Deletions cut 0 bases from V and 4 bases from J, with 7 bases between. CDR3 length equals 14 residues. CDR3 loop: CASSYSPRNQPQHF. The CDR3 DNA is TGTGCCAGCAGTTACTCGCCAAGGAATCAGCCCCAGCATTTT.

For the CDR3, the DNA is TGTGCCAGCAGCCCGGGACTAGCGGAGGGCCGGACCCAGTACTTC. It codes for CASSPGLAEGRTQYF. The chain is built from TRBV28 and TRBJ2-5; 11 positions match TRBD2. The CDR3 has 15 residues. J was trimmed by 7 bases and V by 6 bases; bases with no gene match: 10. Germline CDR1 and CDR2: MDHEN and SYDVKM. The variable domain in full, completed from reference TRBV28 and TRBJ2-5, reads DVKVTQSSRYLVKRTGEKVFLECVQDMDHENMFWYRQDPGLGLRLIYFSYDVKMKEKGDIPEGYSVSREKKERFSLILESASTNQTSMYLCASSPGLAEGRTQYFGPGTRLLVL.

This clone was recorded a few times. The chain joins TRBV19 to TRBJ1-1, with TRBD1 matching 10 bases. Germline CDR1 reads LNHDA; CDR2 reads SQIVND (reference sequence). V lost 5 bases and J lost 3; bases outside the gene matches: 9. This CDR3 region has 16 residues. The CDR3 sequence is CASSGTGTGAYTEAFF. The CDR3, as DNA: TGTGCCAGTAGTGGCACCGGGACAGGGGCCTACACTGAAGCTTTCTTT.

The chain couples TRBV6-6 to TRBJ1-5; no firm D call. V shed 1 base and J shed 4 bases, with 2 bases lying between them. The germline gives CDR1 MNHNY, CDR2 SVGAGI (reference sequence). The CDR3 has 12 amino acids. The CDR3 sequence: CASSYLNQPQHF. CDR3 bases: TGTGCCAGCAGTTACTTGAATCAGCCCCAGCATTTT.

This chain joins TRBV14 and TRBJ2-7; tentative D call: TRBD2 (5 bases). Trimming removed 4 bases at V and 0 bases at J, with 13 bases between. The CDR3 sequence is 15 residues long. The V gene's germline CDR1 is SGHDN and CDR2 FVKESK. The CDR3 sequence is CASSRYVGGSYEQYF. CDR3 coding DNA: TGTGCCAGCAGCCGATACGTAGGAGGCTCCTACGAGCAGTACTTC. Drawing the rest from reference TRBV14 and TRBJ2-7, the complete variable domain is EAGVTQFPSHSVIEKGQTVTLRCDPISGHDNLYWYRRVMGKEIKFLLHFVKESKQDESGMPNNRFLAERTGGTYSTLKVQPAELEDSGVYFCASSRYVGGSYEQYFGPGTRLTVT.

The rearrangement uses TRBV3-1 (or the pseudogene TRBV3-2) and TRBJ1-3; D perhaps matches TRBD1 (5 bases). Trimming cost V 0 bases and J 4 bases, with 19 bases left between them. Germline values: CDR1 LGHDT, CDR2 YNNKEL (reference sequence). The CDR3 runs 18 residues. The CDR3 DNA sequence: TGTGCCAGCAGCCAAGAAGGTATCTTGGGGACGTCCGGAAACACCATATATTTT. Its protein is CASSQEGILGTSGNTIYF.

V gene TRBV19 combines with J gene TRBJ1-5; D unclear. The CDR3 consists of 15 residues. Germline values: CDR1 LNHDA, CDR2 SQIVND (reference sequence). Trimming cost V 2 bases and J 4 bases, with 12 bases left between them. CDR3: CASSISSVPNQPQHF. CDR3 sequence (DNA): TGTGCCAGTAGTATAAGTTCCGTTCCGAATCAGCCCCAGCATTTT.